These 32 T cell receptor beta chains came from one sample sequenced in a study of human T cells and chemical hapten exposure. TCRdb ran MiXCR on the RACE reads and lists one entry per CDR3 protein. This table has about 82,000 distinct CDR3 sequences, about 10% appearing once. Time point of the sample: patch test 2, 6 weeks after DPC sensitization. The treatment was: therapeutic diphenylcyclopropenone sensitization with weekly scalp DPC. The input for sequencing was whole blood, taken in connection with sensitization to the hapten diphenylcyclopropenone (DPC). These receptors were collected from a woman in her forties or fifties with alopecia areata. Some clones in this sample may be carry-over from other donors' samples.

This clonotype was seen only a few times. V and J are TRBV7-9 and TRBJ2-1; possible D gene TRBD1, 6 bases. This CDR3 is built from 15 residues. CDR1 is SEHNR and CDR2 is FQNEAQ in the germline V gene (reference sequence). V lost 2 bases and J lost 1, with 9 bases in between. Here the CDR3 reads CASSLMGASYNEQFF. In nucleotides, the CDR3 is TGTGCCAGCAGCTTAATGGGGGCTTCCTACAATGAGCAGTTCTTC.

Ten or more counts support this clonotype. This chain links TRBV29-1 with TRBJ2-1; 8 positions agree with TRBD1. Per the germline V gene, CDR1 is SQVTM and CDR2 is ANQGSEA. This CDR3 comprises 14 residues. V trimming: 6 bases; J trimming: 8 bases; junction bases outside the gene matches: 12. For the CDR3, the DNA is TGCAGCGTCCCCAGACAGGGGCGAACGGATGAGCAGTTCTTC. Protein product: CSVPRQGRTDEQFF.

Many counts were recorded for this clonotype. CDR3 loop: CASRLFGTSDNEQFF. For the CDR3, the DNA is TGTGCCAGCAGATTATTCGGGACTAGTGACAATGAGCAGTTCTTC. The rearrangement joins TRBV6-5 to TRBJ2-1; TRBD2 matches at 8 bases. Germline V lookup: CDR1 MNHEY, CDR2 SVGAGI. This CDR3 has 15 residues. Trimming cost V 6 bases and J 5 bases; bases outside gene matches: 9.

This clonotype came up a few times. V and J are TRBV5-5 and TRBJ2-7; TRBD2 aligns across 11 bases. CDR1 is SGHKS and CDR2 is YYEKEE in the germline V gene (reference sequence). The length of the CDR3 is 15 residues. J was trimmed by 5 bases and V by 1 base; bases with no gene match: 5. The chain's CDR3 is CASSLTSGSSHEQYF. The CDR3 nucleotides are TGTGCCAGCAGCTTGACTAGCGGGAGTTCCCACGAGCAGTACTTC.

The table lists this clonotype with a few counts. The chain couples TRBV28 to TRBJ1-5, with no clear D. In germline, CDR1 is MDHEN, CDR2 SYDVKM. Trimming removed 2 bases from V and 7 bases from J, with 12 bases in between. The CDR3 sequence is 14 residues long. This CDR3 reads CASSLPMRHQPQHF. The CDR3 bases are TGTGCCAGCAGTTTACCAATGCGTCACCAGCCCCAGCATTTT.

This clonotype was seen only a few times. The chain has TRBV19 and TRBJ2-6; D call uncertain. Germline CDR1 is LNHDA and CDR2 is SQIVND (reference sequence). The CDR3 has 16 residues. V lost 1 base and J 0 bases, leaving 7 bases between the germline ends. This CDR3 is CASSIGPRSGANVLTF. The CDR3 DNA reads TGTGCCAGTAGTATAGGCCCCCGCTCTGGGGCCAACGTCCTGACTTTC. The full variable domain, rest sourced from reference TRBV19 and TRBJ2-6, is DGGITQSPKYLFRKEGQNVTLSCEQNLNHDAMYWYRQDPGQGLRLIYYSQIVNDFQKGDIAEGYSVSREKKESFPLTVTSAQKNPTAFYLCASSIGPRSGANVLTFGAGSRLTVL.

In this sample, this clonotype turned up many times. The chain couples TRBV29-1 to TRBJ2-1, with 15 bases matching TRBD2. Germline CDR1 SQVTM, CDR2 ANQGSEA. This CDR3 region has 15 residues. V was clipped by 6 bases and J by 1 base; unmatched bases: 1. CDR3: CSVGLAGGSYNEQFF. The CDR3 coding sequence is TGCAGCGTCGGACTAGCGGGAGGGTCCTACAATGAGCAGTTCTTC.

This clonotype was counted between two and nine times. The rearrangement uses TRBV6-1 and TRBJ2-6; D remains unclear. Germline V lookup: CDR1 MNHNS, CDR2 SASEGT. This CDR3 spans 14 amino acids. V lost 8 bases and J lost 4, with 12 bases in between. The CDR3 here is CASLRQSGANVLTF. The CDR3 nucleotides are TGTGCCAGCTTACGGCAATCAGGGGCCAACGTCCTGACTTTC.

This clonotype was recorded a few times. The chain links TRBV9 to TRBJ1-2, with D perhaps TRBD1 (6 bases). The CDR3 runs 13 residues. With 2 bases removed from V and 2 bases from J, the gap between germline ends came to 7 bases. Germline CDR1 and CDR2: SGDLS and YYNGEE. CDR3 amino acids: CASSVQGNYGYTF. DNA of the CDR3: TGTGCCAGCAGCGTGCAGGGGAACTATGGCTACACCTTC. The whole variable domain, remainder taken from reference TRBV9 and TRBJ1-2, is DSGVTQTPKHLITATGQRVTLRCSPRSGDLSVYWYQQSLDQGLQFLIQYYNGEERAKGNILERFSAQQFPDLHSELNLSSLELGDSALYFCASSVQGNYGYTFGSGTRLTVV.

This clonotype was observed a few times. V usage is TRBV27 and J usage is TRBJ1-5; D may be TRBD1 (6 bases). There are 16 residues in the CDR3. Between the trimmed V and J ends, which lost 6 bases and 5 bases, there was a span of 20 bases. The germline V gene encodes CDR1 MNHEY and CDR2 SMNVEV (reference sequence). The CDR3 protein is CASRPFTGRFDQPQHF. CDR3 nucleotide sequence: TGTGCCAGCAGACCTTTCACAGGGCGGTTTGATCAGCCCCAGCATTTT.

The chain joins TRBV14 to TRBJ1-1; possible D gene TRBD1, 6 bases. V dropped 1 base and J dropped 7 bases, with 16 bases sitting between them. This CDR3 is built from 15 residues. CDR1 and CDR2 from the germline V gene are SGHDN and FVKESK. Written as DNA, the CDR3 is TGTGCCAGCAGCCAAGCTTTCGGGGGGCAGGGTGAAGCTTTCTTT. Its translation: CASSQAFGGQGEAFF. Looking up the rest from reference TRBV14 and TRBJ1-1 gives the full variable domain: EAGVTQFPSHSVIEKGQTVTLRCDPISGHDNLYWYRRVMGKEIKFLLHFVKESKQDESGMPNNRFLAERTGGTYSTLKVQPAELEDSGVYFCASSQAFGGQGEAFFGQGTRLTVV.

This clonotype turned up a few times. V gene TRBV20-1 combines with J gene TRBJ1-6; 7 nucleotides line up with TRBD1. Per the germline V gene, CDR1 is DFQATT and CDR2 is SNEGSKA (reference sequence). This CDR3 contains 14 residues. The V segment lost 1 base and the J segment 7 bases; nucleotides outside the gene matches: 4. The CDR3 DNA sequence: TGCAGTGCTAGAGGGTCCAGGGGGAATTCACCCCTCCACTTT. Protein: CSARGSRGNSPLHF.

The J gene is TRBJ2-7, the V gene TRBV20-1; D ambiguous. This CDR3 comprises 13 residues. Germline CDR1 DFQATT, CDR2 SNEGSKA (reference sequence). V was cut by 6 bases and J by 7 bases, with 19 bases left in between. The CDR3 sequence is CSAVRAMVSEQYF. CDR3 nucleotides: TGCAGTGCCGTAAGGGCTATGGTTTCGGAGCAGTACTTC.

The chain has TRBV6-2 or TRBV6-3 and TRBJ2-1; D gene unclear. Trimming took off 5 bases at V and 0 bases at J, with 11 bases between the two ends. The CDR3 covers 15 residues. CDR1 and CDR2 (germline): MNHEY, SVGEGT. CDR3 nucleotide sequence: TGTGCCAGCAGTGTTAGCACCGACTCCTACAATGAGCAGTTCTTC. This encodes CASSVSTDSYNEQFF.

Points on this clonotype: Since a much larger clone is just one base distant, this may be a read error. The chain couples TRBV25-1 to TRBJ2-5, with 8 nucleotides matching TRBD2. The V gene's germline CDR1 is MGHDK and CDR2 SYGVNS. This CDR3 is 16 amino acids long. CDR3 region: CASSELAGKIQETRYF. In nucleotides, the CDR3 is TGTGCCAGCAGTGAATTAGCGGGAAAAATCCAAGAGACCCGGTACTTC.

This rearrangement joins TRBV2 to TRBJ2-2, with D unclear. Trimming shortened V by 6 bases and J by 2 bases, and 4 bases separated the two germline ends. This CDR3 is built from 12 residues. Germline V gives CDR1 SNHLY, CDR2 FYNNEI. Here the CDR3 reads CASRGNTGELFF. The CDR3 bases are TGTGCCAGCAGGGGTAACACCGGGGAGCTGTTTTTT.

The chain recombines TRBV4-3 with TRBJ2-1, with TRBD1 identical over 7 bases. The germline gives CDR1 LGHNA, CDR2 YSLEER. The CDR3 consists of 15 residues. V shed 1 base, J shed 8 bases, and the junction held 8 bases outside the gene matches. The CDR3 region has the DNA TGCGCCAGCAGCCAAGCGCCAGGGGGATACGATGAGCAGTTCTTC. Its translation: CASSQAPGGYDEQFF.

This rearrangement joins TRBV28 to TRBJ1-1, with D uncertain. The CDR3 extends over 15 amino acids. Per the germline V gene, CDR1 is MDHEN and CDR2 is SYDVKM. Trimming shortened V by 0 bases and J by 1 base, and 9 bases separated the two germline ends. Here the CDR3 DNA reads TGTGCCAGCAGTTTATGGGTCGGGAAGAACACTGAAGCTTTCTTT. This encodes CASSLWVGKNTEAFF.

The chain combines TRBV6-1 with TRBJ2-5; D not certain. The CDR3 covers 12 residues. CDR1 and CDR2 from the germline V gene are MNHNS and SASEGT. Trimming took off 1 base at V and 5 bases at J, with 5 bases between the two ends. The chain's CDR3 is CASSEVGETQYF. DNA of the CDR3: TGTGCCAGCAGTGAAGTGGGCGAGACCCAGTACTTC.

This clonotype was seen repeatedly, ten times or more. The chain links TRBV14 to TRBJ1-1; possibly TRBD1 for D (5 bases). Germline loops: CDR1 SGHDN, CDR2 FVKESK. The CDR3 consists of 14 residues. V dropped 4 bases and J dropped 1 base, with 10 bases sitting between them. For the CDR3, the DNA is TGTGCCAGCAGCCCGGGGGAATGGAACACTGAAGCTTTCTTT. Translation: CASSPGEWNTEAFF.

This clonotype was observed many times. V usage is TRBV28 and J usage is TRBJ1-5, with D possibly being TRBD1 (6 bases). CDR3 length equals 16 residues. Trimming cost V 7 bases and J 2 bases, with 18 bases left between them. Germline values: CDR1 MDHEN, CDR2 SYDVKM. CDR3 protein: CASKRGHSGGNQPQHF. CDR3 nucleotide sequence: TGTGCCAGCAAACGGGGACATTCGGGGGGCAATCAGCCCCAGCATTTT.

This clonotype was seen ten or more times. The chain combines TRBV7-9 with TRBJ1-1; perhaps TRBD1 as D (6 bases). This CDR3 is 15 amino acids long. Deletions cut 0 bases from V and 4 bases from J, with 12 bases between. CDR1 SEHNR and CDR2 FQNEAQ come from the germline V gene (reference sequence). The CDR3 spells CASSLAGRGSTEAFF. The CDR3 bases are TGTGCCAGCAGCTTAGCGGGCAGGGGAAGCACTGAAGCTTTCTTT.

The rearrangement links TRBV20-1 to TRBJ2-7, with 8 nucleotides matching TRBD2. Germline values: CDR1 DFQATT, CDR2 SNEGSKA (reference sequence). V trimming: 6 bases; J trimming: 3 bases; junction bases outside the gene matches: 7. CDR3 length: 13 amino acids. CDR3 loop: CSAVRTSSYEQYF. The CDR3 DNA sequence: TGCAGTGCCGTAAGGACTAGCAGCTACGAGCAGTACTTC.

This chain joins TRBV3-1 and TRBJ2-6; no reliable D call. V lost 0 bases and J lost 0, with 12 bases in between. Germline V CDR1 and CDR2: LGHDT, YNNKEL (reference sequence). This CDR3 spans 18 amino acids. The CDR3 spells CASSQDRSYGSGANVLTF. As DNA, the CDR3 is TGTGCCAGCAGCCAAGATCGGTCCTACGGCTCTGGGGCCAACGTCCTGACTTTC. Filled out from reference TRBV3-1 and TRBJ2-6, the complete variable domain reads DTAVSQTPKYLVTQMGNDKSIKCEQNLGHDTMYWYKQDSKKFLKIMFSYNNKELIINETVPNRFSPKSPDKAHLNLHINSLELGDSAVYFCASSQDRSYGSGANVLTFGAGSRLTVL.

To note about this clonotype: Compared with germline, one end of the junction differs, possibly owing to a read error. The gene calls are TRBV7-2 and TRBJ2-2; 10 bases agree with TRBD2. CDR3 size: 14 residues. The germline CDR1 and CDR2 sequences are SGHTA and FQGNSA. The CDR3 DNA is TGTGCCAGCAACTTAGCGGGAGGCACCGGGGAGCTGTTTTTT. Encoded protein: CASNLAGGTGELFF.

The CDR3 nucleotides are TGTGCCAGCAGTTTCACTAATGAGCAGTTCTTC. It codes for CASSFTNEQFF. The chain employs TRBV28 and TRBJ2-1; D is unresolved. V lost 3 bases, J lost 7 bases, and 4 bases lay in between. CDR1 and CDR2 from the germline V gene are MDHEN and SYDVKM. This CDR3 has 11 residues.

This clonotype was recorded many times. V usage is TRBV20-1 and J usage is TRBJ2-1, with D tentatively TRBD1 or TRBD2 (5 bases each). V lost 3 bases and J 8 bases, leaving 11 bases between the germline ends. This CDR3 region has 12 residues. The germline CDR1 and CDR2 sequences are DFQATT and SNEGSKA (reference sequence). CDR3 amino acids: CSASEGFDEQFF. The CDR3 region has the DNA TGCAGTGCTAGCGAGGGGTTCGATGAGCAGTTCTTC.

V and J are TRBV5-4 and TRBJ2-7; TRBD1 might be the D (6 bases). V was shortened by 9 bases and J by 2 bases, with 18 bases between the two germline ends. The germline V gene has CDR1 SGHNT and CDR2 YYREEE (reference sequence). This CDR3 region has 14 residues. The CDR3 protein is CATKPQGRAYEQYF. In nucleotides, the CDR3 is TGTGCCACCAAACCCCAGGGGCGAGCCTACGAGCAGTACTTC. The entire variable domain, with the rest obtained from reference TRBV5-4 and TRBJ2-7, is as follows: ETGVTQSPTHLIKTRGQQVTLRCSSQSGHNTVSWYQQALGQGPQFIFQYYREEENGRGNFPPRFSGLQFPNYSSELNVNALELDDSALYLCATKPQGRAYEQYFGPGTRLTVT.

This clonotype turned up a few times. The chain carries TRBV6-6 and TRBJ2-3, with D possibly matching TRBD1 (6 bases). This CDR3 is built from 17 residues. CDR1 MNHNY and CDR2 SVGAGI come from the germline V gene (reference sequence). The V end was cut by 5 bases, the J end by 1 base, with 19 bases between. The CDR3 protein is CASSPPVPGDGTDTQYF. The CDR3 DNA reads TGTGCCAGCAGTCCCCCGGTGCCAGGGGACGGCACAGATACGCAGTATTTT.

V and J are TRBV7-7 and TRBJ2-2; D not certain. CDR1 SSHAT and CDR2 FNYEAQ come from the germline V gene (reference sequence). This CDR3 is built from 16 residues. The V and J ends lost 2 bases and 0 bases respectively, with 10 bases between them. For the CDR3, the DNA is TGTGCCAGCAGCTTAATTCCGGACGCGAACACCGGGGAGCTGTTTTTT. As protein: CASSLIPDANTGELFF.

There are a few counts of this clonotype. This rearrangement joins TRBV6-6 to TRBJ2-3; 8 bases are a match to TRBD1. The V and J ends lost 5 bases and 2 bases, in that order; junction bases with no gene match: 6. This CDR3 has 15 residues. CDR1 MNHNY and CDR2 SVGAGI come from the germline V gene (reference sequence). CDR3 amino acids: CASSLRTGTTDTQYF. The CDR3 region has the DNA TGTGCCAGCAGTCTTCGGACAGGGACCACAGATACGCAGTATTTT.

The J gene is TRBJ2-7, the V gene TRBV29-1; 11 nucleotides align to TRBD2. Per germline, CDR1 SQVTM and CDR2 ANQGSEA. Germline trimming cut 7 bases from V and 6 bases from J; bases unmatched to any gene: 8. The length of the CDR3 is 13 residues. In DNA, the CDR3 is TGCAGCGCCCAACTAGCGGGAGATCGCGAGCAGTACTTC. This encodes CSAQLAGDREQYF.